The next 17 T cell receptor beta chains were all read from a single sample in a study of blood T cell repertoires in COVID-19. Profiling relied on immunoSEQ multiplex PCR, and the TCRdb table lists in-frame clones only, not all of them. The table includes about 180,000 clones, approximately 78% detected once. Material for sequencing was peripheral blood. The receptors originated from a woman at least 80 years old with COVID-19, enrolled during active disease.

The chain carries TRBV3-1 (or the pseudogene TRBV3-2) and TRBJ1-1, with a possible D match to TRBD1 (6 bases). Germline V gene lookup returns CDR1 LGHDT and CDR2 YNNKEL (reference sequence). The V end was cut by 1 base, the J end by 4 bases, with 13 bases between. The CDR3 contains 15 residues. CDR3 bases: TGTGCCAGCAGCCAAGGACCTGACAGGTTCACTGAAGCTTTCTTT. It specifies CASSQGPDRFTEAFF.

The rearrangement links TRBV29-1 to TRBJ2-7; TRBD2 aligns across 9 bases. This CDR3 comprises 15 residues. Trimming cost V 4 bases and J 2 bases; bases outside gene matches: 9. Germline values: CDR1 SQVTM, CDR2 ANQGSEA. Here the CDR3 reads CSVVGLAGPTYEQYF. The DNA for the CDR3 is TGCAGCGTTGTCGGCCTAGCGGGACCCACCTACGAGCAGTACTTC.

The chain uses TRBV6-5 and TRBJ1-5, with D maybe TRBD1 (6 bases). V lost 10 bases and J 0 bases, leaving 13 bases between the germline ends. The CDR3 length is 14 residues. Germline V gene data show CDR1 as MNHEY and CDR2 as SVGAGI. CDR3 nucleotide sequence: TGTGCCACATTACAGGGTTATAGCAATCAGCCCCAGCATTTT. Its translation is CATLQGYSNQPQHF.

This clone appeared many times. The CDR3 region is CASSTSTGYEQFF. For the CDR3, the DNA is TGTGCCAGCAGCACGTCGACAGGGTATGAGCAGTTCTTC. The chain couples TRBV9 to TRBJ2-1; 7 bases are a match to TRBD1. The CDR3 is made up of 13 amino acids. Trimming removed 4 bases from V and 8 bases from J; junction bases left unmatched: 6. CDR1 and CDR2 from the germline V gene are SGDLS and YYNGEE.

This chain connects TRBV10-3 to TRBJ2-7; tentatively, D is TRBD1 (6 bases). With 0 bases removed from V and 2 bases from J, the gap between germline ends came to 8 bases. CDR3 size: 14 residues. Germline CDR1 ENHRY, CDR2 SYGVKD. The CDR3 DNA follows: TGTGCCATCAGTGAGTCCCCAGGGGCCTACGAGCAGTACTTC. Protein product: CAISESPGAYEQYF.

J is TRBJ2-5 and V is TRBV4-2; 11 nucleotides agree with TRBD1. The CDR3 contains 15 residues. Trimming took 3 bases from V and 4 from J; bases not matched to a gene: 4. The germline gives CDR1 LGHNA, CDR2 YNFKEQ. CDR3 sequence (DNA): TGTGCCAGCAGCCAGGGGACAGGGGGACGAGAGACCCAGTACTTC. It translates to CASSQGTGGRETQYF.

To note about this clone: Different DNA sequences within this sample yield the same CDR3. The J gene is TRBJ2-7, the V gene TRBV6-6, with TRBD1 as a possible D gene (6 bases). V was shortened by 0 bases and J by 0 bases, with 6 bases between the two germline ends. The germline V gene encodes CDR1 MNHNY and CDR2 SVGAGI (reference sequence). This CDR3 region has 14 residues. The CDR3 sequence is CASSYSGGSYEQYF. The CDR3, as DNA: TGTGCCAGCAGTTACTCAGGGGGCTCCTACGAGCAGTACTTC.

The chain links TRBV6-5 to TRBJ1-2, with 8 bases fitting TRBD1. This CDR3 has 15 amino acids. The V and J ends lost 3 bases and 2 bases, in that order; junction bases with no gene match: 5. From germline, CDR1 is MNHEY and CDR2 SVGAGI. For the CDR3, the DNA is TGTGCCAGCAGTTATCAGGGGGCTTCGAACTATGGCTACACCTTC. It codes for CASSYQGASNYGYTF.

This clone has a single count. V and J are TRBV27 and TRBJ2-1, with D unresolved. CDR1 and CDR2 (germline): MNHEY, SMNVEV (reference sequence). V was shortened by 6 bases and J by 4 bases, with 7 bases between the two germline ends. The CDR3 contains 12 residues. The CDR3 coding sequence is TGTGCCAGCAGGCAACAATACAATGAGCAGTTCTTC. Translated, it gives CASRQQYNEQFF.

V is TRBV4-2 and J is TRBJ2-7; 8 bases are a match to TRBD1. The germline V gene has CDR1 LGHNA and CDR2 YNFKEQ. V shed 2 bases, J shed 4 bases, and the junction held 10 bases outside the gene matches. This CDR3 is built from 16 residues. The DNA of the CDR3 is TGTGCCAGCAGCCAATCTCAGGACAGGGATCAATACGAGCAGTACTTC. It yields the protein CASSQSQDRDQYEQYF.

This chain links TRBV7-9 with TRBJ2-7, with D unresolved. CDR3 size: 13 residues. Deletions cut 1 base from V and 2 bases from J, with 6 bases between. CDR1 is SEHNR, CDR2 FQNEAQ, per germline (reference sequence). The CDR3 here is CASSLGRTYEQYF. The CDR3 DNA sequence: TGTGCCAGCAGCTTAGGCAGAACCTACGAGCAGTACTTC.

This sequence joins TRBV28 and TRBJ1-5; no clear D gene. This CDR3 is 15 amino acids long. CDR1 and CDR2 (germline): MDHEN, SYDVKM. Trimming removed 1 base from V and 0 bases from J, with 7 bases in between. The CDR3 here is CASSLYGDSNQPQHF. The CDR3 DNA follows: TGTGCCAGCAGTTTATACGGAGATAGCAATCAGCCCCAGCATTTT.

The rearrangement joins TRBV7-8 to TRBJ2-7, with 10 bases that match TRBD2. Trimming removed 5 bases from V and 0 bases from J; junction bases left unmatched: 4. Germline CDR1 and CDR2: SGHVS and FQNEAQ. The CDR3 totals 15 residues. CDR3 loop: CASSPTSGHSYEQYF. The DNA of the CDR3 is TGTGCCAGCAGCCCGACTAGCGGGCACTCCTACGAGCAGTACTTC.

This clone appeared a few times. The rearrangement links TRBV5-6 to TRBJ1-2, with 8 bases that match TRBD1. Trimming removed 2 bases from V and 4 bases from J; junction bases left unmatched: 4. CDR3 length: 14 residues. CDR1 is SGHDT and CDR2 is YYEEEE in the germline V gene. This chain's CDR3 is CASSFGQGAYGYTF. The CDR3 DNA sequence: TGTGCCAGCAGCTTCGGACAGGGAGCCTATGGCTACACCTTC.

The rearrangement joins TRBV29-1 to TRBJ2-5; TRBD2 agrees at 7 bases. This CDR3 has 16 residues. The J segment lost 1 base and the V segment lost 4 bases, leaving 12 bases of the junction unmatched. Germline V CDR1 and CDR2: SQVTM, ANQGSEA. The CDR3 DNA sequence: TGCAGCGTTGCAGGTGGCAGGGAGGGTGGCCAAGAGACCCAGTACTTC. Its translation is CSVAGGREGGQETQYF.

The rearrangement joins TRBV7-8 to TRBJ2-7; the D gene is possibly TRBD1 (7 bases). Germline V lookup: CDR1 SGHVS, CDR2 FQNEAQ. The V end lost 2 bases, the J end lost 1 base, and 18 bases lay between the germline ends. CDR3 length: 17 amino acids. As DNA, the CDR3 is TGTGCCAGCAGCTTACAGGGGGGCGATTGGCAGTCCTACGAGCAGTACTTC. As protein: CASSLQGGDWQSYEQYF.

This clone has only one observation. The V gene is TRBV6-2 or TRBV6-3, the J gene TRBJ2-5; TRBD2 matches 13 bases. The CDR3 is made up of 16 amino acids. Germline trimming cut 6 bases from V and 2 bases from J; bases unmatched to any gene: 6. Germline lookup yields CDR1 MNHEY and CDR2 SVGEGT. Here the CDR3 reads CASSPRLAGGQETQYF. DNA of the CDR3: TGTGCCAGCAGCCCTAGACTAGCGGGAGGACAAGAGACCCAGTACTTC.